The 17 T cell receptor beta chains reported below all come from one sample, sequenced in a study of graft-versus-host responses after intestinal transplantation. Graft tissue processing released intraepithelial and lamina propria lymphocytes. Sequenced by immunoSEQ multiplex PCR; TCRdb stores in-frame clones only, minus some. The table shows about 15,000 clones, with roughly 60% occurring only once. The material sequenced was ileum tissue, taken 524 days after transplant. Receptors originate from a human patient who received an intestinal transplant, so some T cells may come from the graft donor.

V is TRBV7-9 and J is TRBJ1-1; D is possibly TRBD1 (5 bases). The CDR3 covers 15 residues. Looked up from germline, CDR1 is SEHNR and CDR2 is FQNEAQ (reference sequence). V dropped 4 bases and J dropped 4 bases, with 16 bases sitting between them. CDR3 residues: CASSWRQSQVTEAFF. Here the CDR3 DNA reads TGTGCCAGCAGCTGGCGACAGTCCCAGGTCACTGAAGCTTTCTTT.

This clone was observed a few times. Additional DNA sequences in this sample encode the identical CDR3. This chain joins TRBV19 and TRBJ2-1, with 11 nucleotides matching TRBD2. The CDR3 has 15 residues. The V and J ends lost 1 base and 7 bases, in that order; junction bases with no gene match: 3. Germline V gene lookup returns CDR1 LNHDA and CDR2 SQIVND (reference sequence). This CDR3 is CASSIGLAGGNEQFF. The CDR3 region has the DNA TGTGCCAGTAGTATAGGTCTAGCGGGGGGAAATGAGCAGTTCTTC.

This rearrangement joins TRBV20-1 to TRBJ2-7, with a weak D call TRBD2 (6 bases). Trimming removed 3 bases at V and 6 bases at J, with 9 bases between. Germline V gene sequence: CDR1 DFQATT, CDR2 SNEGSKA (reference sequence). This CDR3 contains 11 residues. The CDR3 region has the DNA TGCAGTGCTAGGGGGAGGTCCGAGCAGTACTTC. It translates to CSARGRSEQYF.

This clone was recorded a few times. The chain joins TRBV7-8 to TRBJ2-7, with TRBD2 matching 15 bases. V dropped 3 bases and J dropped 4; count of bases not matched to a gene: 10. This CDR3 spans 18 amino acids. The germline CDR1 and CDR2 sequences are SGHVS and FQNEAQ. The CDR3 here is CASSLRPGLAGGLYEQYF. CDR3 nucleotide sequence: TGTGCCAGCAGCTTGCGGCCGGGACTAGCGGGGGGCTTATACGAGCAGTACTTC. Combining the CDR3 with reference TRBV7-8 and TRBJ2-7 gives the whole variable domain GAGVSQSPRYKVAKRGQDVALRCDPISGHVSLFWYQQALGQGPEFLTYFQNEAQLDKSGLPSDRFFAERPEGSVSTLKIQRTQQEDSAVYLCASSLRPGLAGGLYEQYFGPGTRLTVT.

The chain has TRBV5-6 and TRBJ2-4; a possible D gene is TRBD1 (6 bases). This CDR3 comprises 14 residues. From germline, CDR1 is SGHDT and CDR2 YYEEEE. V lost 4 bases and J 6 bases, leaving 14 bases between the germline ends. For the CDR3, the DNA is TGTGCCAGCAGCACCCGGACAGACCTAAACATTCAGTACTTC. It specifies CASSTRTDLNIQYF.

This clone was counted between two and nine times. The rearrangement joins TRBV30 to TRBJ2-5; no firm D call. V was shortened by 4 bases and J by 3 bases, with 15 bases between the two germline ends. The V gene's germline CDR1 is GTSNPN and CDR2 SVGIG (reference sequence). This CDR3 has 14 amino acids. The CDR3 coding sequence is TGTGCCTGGATTACTCAGGTTACCGAAGAGACCCAGTACTTC. It translates to CAWITQVTEETQYF.

This chain joins TRBV6-4 and TRBJ1-1; 7 bases agree with TRBD1. This CDR3 has 13 residues. Germline lookup yields CDR1 MRHNA and CDR2 SNTAGT. V lost 0 bases and J lost 12; bases outside the gene matches: 7. CDR3 region: CASSDSTGQVSFF. Written as DNA, the CDR3 is TGTGCCAGCAGTGACTCGACAGGACAGGTCTCTTTCTTT.

The chain is built from TRBV30 and TRBJ2-5; D might be TRBD2 (6 bases). Germline V gene lookup returns CDR1 GTSNPN and CDR2 SVGIG (reference sequence). V gave up 1 base and J gave up 5 bases, with 8 bases separating them. This CDR3 comprises 12 residues. CDR3 in amino acids: CAWSAGTETQYF. CDR3 DNA: TGTGCCTGGAGTGCGGGGACTGAGACCCAGTACTTC.

This clone appeared a few times. The chain joins TRBV5-1 to TRBJ2-4, with 8 nucleotides matching TRBD1. V shed 7 bases, J shed 7 bases, and the junction held 1 base outside the gene matches. Per germline, CDR1 SGHRS and CDR2 YFSETQ. The CDR3 is 11 amino acids. CDR3 protein: CASRTGNIQYF. The CDR3 nucleotides are TGCGCCAGCCGGACAGGGAACATTCAGTACTTC.

This clone turned up a few times. V and J are TRBV6-1 and TRBJ1-2, with TRBD1 matching 7 bases. This CDR3 contains 17 residues. Per germline, CDR1 MNHNS and CDR2 SASEGT. J gave up 5 bases and V 2 bases, and 14 bases lay outside the gene matches. CDR3 bases: TGTGCCAGCAGTGAATGGAAGGGGGCCACAACGATATATGGCTACACCTTC. Protein product: CASSEWKGATTIYGYTF.

The CDR3, as DNA: TGTGCCAGCAGCTTCGGGACTTCCTACAATGAGCAGTTCTTC. Translated: CASSFGTSYNEQFF. J is TRBJ2-1 and V is TRBV7-9, with D perhaps matching TRBD2 (6 bases). The CDR3 is made up of 14 amino acids. Germline-derived CDR1 and CDR2 are SEHNR and FQNEAQ (reference sequence). Trimming removed 3 bases from V and 1 base from J, with 7 bases in between.

This chain joins TRBV4-2 and TRBJ1-2; 9 bases align to TRBD1. This CDR3 region has 16 residues. Germline assignment: CDR1 LGHNA and CDR2 YNFKEQ. Germline trimming cut 3 bases from V and 4 bases from J; bases unmatched to any gene: 9. This chain's CDR3 is CASSHQGQGMIYGYTF. Here the CDR3 DNA reads TGTGCCAGCAGCCACCAAGGACAGGGGATGATCTATGGCTACACCTTC.

J is TRBJ2-2 and V is TRBV27, with 9 bases fitting TRBD1. Looked up from germline, CDR1 is MNHEY and CDR2 is SMNVEV (reference sequence). The CDR3 is made up of 15 amino acids. The V segment lost 3 bases and the J segment 6 bases; nucleotides outside the gene matches: 5. The CDR3 DNA reads as TGTGCCAGCAGTTTCTCCGGGACAGGGTCCGGGGAGCTGTTTTTT. Residues: CASSFSGTGSGELFF.

DNA of the CDR3: TGTGCCAGCAGCCTCGACAGGGAGAAGCAGTACTTC. Protein sequence: CASSLDREKQYF. V is TRBV11-1 and J is TRBJ2-7; 7 positions agree with TRBD1. There are 12 residues in the CDR3. After removal of 5 bases from V and 8 bases from J, the junction contained 6 bases not matched to a gene. From germline, CDR1 is SGHAT and CDR2 FQDESV (reference sequence).

V gene TRBV25-1 combines with J gene TRBJ1-2, with 9 nucleotides matching TRBD1. This CDR3 is 17 amino acids long. Per the germline V gene, CDR1 is MGHDK and CDR2 is SYGVNS. J lost 4 bases, V lost 3 bases, and 12 bases had no gene match. In DNA form, the CDR3 reads TGTGCCAGCAGTGACCTAAACAGGGGGCCGGGTACCTATGGCTACACCTTC. Protein sequence: CASSDLNRGPGTYGYTF.

This sequence joins TRBV6-6 and TRBJ1-4; D remains unclear. The CDR3 runs to 16 residues. Germline V gene sequence: CDR1 MNHNY, CDR2 SVGAGI (reference sequence). The V and J ends lost 4 bases and 5 bases respectively, with 17 bases between them. The CDR3 DNA follows: TGTGCCAGCAGTTTATCGATCGGGAACCGGAATGAAAAACTGTTTTTT. It codes for CASSLSIGNRNEKLFF.

Only one count was recorded for this clone. The rearrangement joins TRBV30 to TRBJ2-4; 8 bases map to TRBD2. The CDR3 spans 14 residues. Germline CDR1 reads GTSNPN; CDR2 reads SVGIG (reference sequence). Trimming at V came to 3 bases and at J to 9 bases, leaving 10 bases not matched to a gene. CDR3 in DNA: TGTGCCTGGAGCCCACGGGGGGGCCGGGGCATTCAGTACTTC. Amino acid sequence: CAWSPRGGRGIQYF.